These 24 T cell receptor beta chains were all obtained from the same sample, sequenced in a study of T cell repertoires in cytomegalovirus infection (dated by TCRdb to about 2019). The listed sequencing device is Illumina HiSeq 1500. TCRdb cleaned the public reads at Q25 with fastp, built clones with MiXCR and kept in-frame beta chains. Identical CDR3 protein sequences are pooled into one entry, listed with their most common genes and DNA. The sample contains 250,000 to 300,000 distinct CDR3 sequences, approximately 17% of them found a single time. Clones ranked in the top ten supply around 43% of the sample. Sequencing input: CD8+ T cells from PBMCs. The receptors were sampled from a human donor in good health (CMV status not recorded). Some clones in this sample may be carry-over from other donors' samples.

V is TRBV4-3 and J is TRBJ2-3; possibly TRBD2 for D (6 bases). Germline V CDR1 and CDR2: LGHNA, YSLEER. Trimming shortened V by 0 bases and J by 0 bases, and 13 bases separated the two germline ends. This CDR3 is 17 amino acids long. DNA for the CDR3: TGCGCCAGCAGCCAAGATCTCCGCGGGGTTAGCACAGATACGCAGTATTTT. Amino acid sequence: CASSQDLRGVSTDTQYF.

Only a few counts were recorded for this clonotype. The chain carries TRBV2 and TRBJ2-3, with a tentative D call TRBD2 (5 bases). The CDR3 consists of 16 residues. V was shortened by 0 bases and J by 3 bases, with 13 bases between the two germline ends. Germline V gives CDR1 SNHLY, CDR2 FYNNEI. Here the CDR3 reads CASSEALRRWTDTQYF. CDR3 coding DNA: TGTGCCAGCAGTGAAGCGTTGCGGAGGTGGACAGATACGCAGTATTTT. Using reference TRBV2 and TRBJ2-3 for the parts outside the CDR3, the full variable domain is EPEVTQTPSHQVTQMGQEVILRCVPISNHLYFYWYRQILGQKVEFLVSFYNNEISEKSEIFDDQFSVERPDGSNFTLKIRSTKLEDSAMYFCASSEALRRWTDTQYFGPGTRLTVL.

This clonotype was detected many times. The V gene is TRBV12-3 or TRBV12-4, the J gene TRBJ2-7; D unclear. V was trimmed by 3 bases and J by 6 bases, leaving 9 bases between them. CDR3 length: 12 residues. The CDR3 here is CASSLVVSEQYF. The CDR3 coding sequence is TGTGCCAGCAGTTTGGTAGTCAGCGAGCAGTACTTC.

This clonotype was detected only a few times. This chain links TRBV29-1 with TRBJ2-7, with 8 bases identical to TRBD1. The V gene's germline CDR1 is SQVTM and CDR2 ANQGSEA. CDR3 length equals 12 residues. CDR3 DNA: TGCAGTTGGGGGCAGGGGGCGGACGAGCAGTACTTC. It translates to CSWGQGADEQYF.

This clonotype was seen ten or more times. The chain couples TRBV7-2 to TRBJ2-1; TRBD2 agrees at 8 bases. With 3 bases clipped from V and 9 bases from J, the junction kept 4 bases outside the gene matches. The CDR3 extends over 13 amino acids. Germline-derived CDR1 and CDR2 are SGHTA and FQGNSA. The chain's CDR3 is CASSLVTSGEQFF. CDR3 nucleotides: TGTGCCAGCAGCTTGGTAACTAGCGGTGAGCAGTTCTTC.

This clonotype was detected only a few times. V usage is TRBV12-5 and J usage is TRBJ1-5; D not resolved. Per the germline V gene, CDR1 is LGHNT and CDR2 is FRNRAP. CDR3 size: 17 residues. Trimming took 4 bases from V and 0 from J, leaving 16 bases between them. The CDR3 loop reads CASGYDQVLYSNQPQHF. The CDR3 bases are TGTGCTAGTGGTTACGACCAGGTCCTATATAGCAATCAGCCCCAGCATTTT.

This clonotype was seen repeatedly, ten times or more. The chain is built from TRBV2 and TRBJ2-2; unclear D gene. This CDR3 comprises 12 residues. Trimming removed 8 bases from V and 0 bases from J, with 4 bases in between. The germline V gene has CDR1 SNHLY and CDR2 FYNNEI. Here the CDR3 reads CASSANTGELFF. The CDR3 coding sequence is TGTGCCAGCTCGGCGAACACCGGGGAGCTGTTTTTT.

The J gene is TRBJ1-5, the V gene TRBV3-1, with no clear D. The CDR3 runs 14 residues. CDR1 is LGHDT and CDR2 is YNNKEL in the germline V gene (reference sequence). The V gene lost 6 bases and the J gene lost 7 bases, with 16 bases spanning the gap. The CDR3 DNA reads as TGTGCCAGCAGTGATATACCGGGTAACCAGCCCCAGCATTTT. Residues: CASSDIPGNQPQHF.

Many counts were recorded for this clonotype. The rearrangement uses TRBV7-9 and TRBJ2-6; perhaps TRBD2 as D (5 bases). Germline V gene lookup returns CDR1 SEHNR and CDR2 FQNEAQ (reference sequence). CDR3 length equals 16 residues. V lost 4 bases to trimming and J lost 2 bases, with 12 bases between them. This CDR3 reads CASSSVTGTGANVLTF. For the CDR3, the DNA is TGTGCCAGCAGCTCCGTTACGGGGACTGGGGCCAACGTCCTGACTTTC. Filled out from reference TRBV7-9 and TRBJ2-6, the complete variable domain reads DTGVSQNPRHKITKRGQNVTFRCDPISEHNRLYWYRQTLGQGPEFLTYFQNEAQLEKSRLLSDRFSAERPKGSFSTLEIQRTEQGDSAMYLCASSSVTGTGANVLTFGAGSRLTVL.

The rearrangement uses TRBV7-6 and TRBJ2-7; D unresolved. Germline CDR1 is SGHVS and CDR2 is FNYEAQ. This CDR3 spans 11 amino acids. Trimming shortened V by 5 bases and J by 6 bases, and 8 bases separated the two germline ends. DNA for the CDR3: TGTGCCAGCAGCCGAGGTGCCGAGCAGTACTTC. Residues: CASSRGAEQYF.

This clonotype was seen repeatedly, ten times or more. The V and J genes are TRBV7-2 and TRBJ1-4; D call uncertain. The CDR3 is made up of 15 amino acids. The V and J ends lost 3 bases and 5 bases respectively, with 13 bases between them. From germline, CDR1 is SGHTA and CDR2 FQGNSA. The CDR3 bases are TGTGCCAGCAGCTTCAATCTAGCCAAAAATGAAAAACTGTTTTTT. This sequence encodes CASSFNLAKNEKLFF.

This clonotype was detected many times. CDR3 in DNA: TGTGCCAGCAGCTTACAAGGTAGCTCCTACGAGCAGTACTTC. This sequence encodes CASSLQGSSYEQYF. The genes are TRBV7-6 and TRBJ2-7; D is unclear. The germline CDR1 and CDR2 sequences are SGHVS and FNYEAQ. V was clipped by 2 bases and J by 0 bases, with 8 bases between them. The CDR3 has 14 amino acids.

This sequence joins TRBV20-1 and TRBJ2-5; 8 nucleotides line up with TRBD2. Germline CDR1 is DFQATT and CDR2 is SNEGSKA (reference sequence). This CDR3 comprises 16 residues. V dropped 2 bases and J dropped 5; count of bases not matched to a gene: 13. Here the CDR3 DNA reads TGCAGTGCTAGAAATAGGGGTAGCGGGGTATGGGAGACCCAGTACTTC. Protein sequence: CSARNRGSGVWETQYF.

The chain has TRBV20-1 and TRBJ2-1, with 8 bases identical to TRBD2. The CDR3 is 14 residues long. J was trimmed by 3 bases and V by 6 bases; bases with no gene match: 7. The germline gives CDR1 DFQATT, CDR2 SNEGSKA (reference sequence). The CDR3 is CSAPGGAYYNEQFF. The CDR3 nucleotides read TGCAGTGCCCCGGGGGGGGCCTACTACAATGAGCAGTTCTTC.

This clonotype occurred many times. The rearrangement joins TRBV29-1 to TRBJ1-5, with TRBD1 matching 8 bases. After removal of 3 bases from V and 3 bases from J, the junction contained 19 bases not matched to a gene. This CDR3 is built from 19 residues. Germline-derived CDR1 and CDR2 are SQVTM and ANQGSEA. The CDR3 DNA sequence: TGCAGCGTTGATCTGTTGGGATTTAAGGGACAGGCAATCAATCAGCCCCAGCATTTT. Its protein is CSVDLLGFKGQAINQPQHF.

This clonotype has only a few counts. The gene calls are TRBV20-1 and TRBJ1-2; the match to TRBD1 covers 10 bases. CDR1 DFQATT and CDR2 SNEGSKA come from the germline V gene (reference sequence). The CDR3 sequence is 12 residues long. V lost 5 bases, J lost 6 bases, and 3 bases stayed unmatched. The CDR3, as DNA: TGCAGTGCTCTGGACAGGGGGAATGGCTACACCTTC. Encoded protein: CSALDRGNGYTF.

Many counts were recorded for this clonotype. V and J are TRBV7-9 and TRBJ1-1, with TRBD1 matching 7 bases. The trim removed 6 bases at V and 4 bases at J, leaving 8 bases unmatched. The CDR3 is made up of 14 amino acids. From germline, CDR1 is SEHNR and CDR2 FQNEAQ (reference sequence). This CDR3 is CASRITGEGTEAFF. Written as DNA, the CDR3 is TGTGCCAGCAGGATTACAGGGGAGGGCACTGAAGCTTTCTTT.

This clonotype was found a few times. The CDR3 bases are TGTGCCAGCACCCACGAGGGACTAGCATACACCGGGGAGCTGTTTTTT. The encoded protein is CASTHEGLAYTGELFF. The chain links TRBV28 to TRBJ2-2; TRBD2 matches 9 bases. The CDR3 runs to 16 residues. In germline, CDR1 is MDHEN, CDR2 SYDVKM. V was clipped by 7 bases and J by 3 bases; unmatched bases: 9.

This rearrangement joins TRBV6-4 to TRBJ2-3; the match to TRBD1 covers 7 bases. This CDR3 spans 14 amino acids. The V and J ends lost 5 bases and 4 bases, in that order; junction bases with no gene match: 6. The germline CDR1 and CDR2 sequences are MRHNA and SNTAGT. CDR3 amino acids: CASSPGQNSDTQYF. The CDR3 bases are TGTGCCAGCAGTCCGGGACAGAATTCAGATACGCAGTATTTT.

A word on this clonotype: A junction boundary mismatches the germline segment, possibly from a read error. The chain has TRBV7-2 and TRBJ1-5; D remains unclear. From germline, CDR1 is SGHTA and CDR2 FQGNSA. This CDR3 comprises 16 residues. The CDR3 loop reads CASGLLSGSSNQPQHF. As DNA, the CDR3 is TGTGCCAGCGGCTTACTCTCCGGTAGTAGCAATCAGCCCCAGCATTTT.

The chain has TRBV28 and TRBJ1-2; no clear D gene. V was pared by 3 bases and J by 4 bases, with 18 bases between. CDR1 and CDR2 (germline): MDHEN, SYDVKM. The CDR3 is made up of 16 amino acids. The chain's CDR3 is CASSFSFGNNFYGYTF. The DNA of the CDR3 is TGTGCCAGCAGTTTCTCCTTCGGGAACAACTTCTATGGCTACACCTTC.

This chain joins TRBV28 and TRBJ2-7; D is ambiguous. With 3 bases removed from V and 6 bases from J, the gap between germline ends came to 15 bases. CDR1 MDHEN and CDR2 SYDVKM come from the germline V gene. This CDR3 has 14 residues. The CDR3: CASSLRLPPSEQYF. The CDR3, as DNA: TGTGCCAGCAGTTTGCGACTTCCCCCCAGCGAGCAGTACTTC. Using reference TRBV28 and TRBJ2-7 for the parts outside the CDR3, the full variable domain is DVKVTQSSRYLVKRTGEKVFLECVQDMDHENMFWYRQDPGLGLRLIYFSYDVKMKEKGDIPEGYSVSREKKERFSLILESASTNQTSMYLCASSLRLPPSEQYFGPGTRLTVT.

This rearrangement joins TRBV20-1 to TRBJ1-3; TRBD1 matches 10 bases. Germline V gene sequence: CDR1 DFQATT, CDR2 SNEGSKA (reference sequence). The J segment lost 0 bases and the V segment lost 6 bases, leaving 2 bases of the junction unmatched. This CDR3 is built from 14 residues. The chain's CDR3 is CSAWDRGSGNTIYF. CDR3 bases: TGCAGTGCGTGGGACAGGGGCTCTGGAAACACCATATATTTT.

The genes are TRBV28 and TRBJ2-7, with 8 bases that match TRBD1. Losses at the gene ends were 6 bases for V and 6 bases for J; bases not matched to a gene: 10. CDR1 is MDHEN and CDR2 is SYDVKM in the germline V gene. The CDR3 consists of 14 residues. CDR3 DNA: TGTGCCAGCAGGACAGGGGCAGGCTTGTCCGAGCAGTACTTC. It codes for CASRTGAGLSEQYF. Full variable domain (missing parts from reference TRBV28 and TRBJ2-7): DVKVTQSSRYLVKRTGEKVFLECVQDMDHENMFWYRQDPGLGLRLIYFSYDVKMKEKGDIPEGYSVSREKKERFSLILESASTNQTSMYLCASRTGAGLSEQYFGPGTRLTVT.